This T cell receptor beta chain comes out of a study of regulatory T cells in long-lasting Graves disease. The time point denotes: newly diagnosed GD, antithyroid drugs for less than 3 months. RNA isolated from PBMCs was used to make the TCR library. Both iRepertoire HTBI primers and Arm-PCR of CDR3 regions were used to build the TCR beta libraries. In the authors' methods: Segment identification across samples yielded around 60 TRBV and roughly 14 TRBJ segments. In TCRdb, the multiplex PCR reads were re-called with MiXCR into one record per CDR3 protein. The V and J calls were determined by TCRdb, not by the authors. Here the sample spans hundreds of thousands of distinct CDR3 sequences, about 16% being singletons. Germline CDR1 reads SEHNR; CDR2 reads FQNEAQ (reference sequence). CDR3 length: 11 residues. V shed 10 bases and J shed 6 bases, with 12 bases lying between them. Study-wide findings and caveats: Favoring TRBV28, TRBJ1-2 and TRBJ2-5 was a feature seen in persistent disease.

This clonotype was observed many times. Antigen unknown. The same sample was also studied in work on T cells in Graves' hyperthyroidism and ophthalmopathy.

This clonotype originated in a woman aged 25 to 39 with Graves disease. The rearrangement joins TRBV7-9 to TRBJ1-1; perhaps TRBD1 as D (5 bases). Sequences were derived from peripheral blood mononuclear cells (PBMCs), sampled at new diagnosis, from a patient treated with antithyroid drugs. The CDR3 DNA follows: TGTGCCACCGCCAGAGGGGCTGAAGCTTTCTTT. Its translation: CATARGAEAFF.